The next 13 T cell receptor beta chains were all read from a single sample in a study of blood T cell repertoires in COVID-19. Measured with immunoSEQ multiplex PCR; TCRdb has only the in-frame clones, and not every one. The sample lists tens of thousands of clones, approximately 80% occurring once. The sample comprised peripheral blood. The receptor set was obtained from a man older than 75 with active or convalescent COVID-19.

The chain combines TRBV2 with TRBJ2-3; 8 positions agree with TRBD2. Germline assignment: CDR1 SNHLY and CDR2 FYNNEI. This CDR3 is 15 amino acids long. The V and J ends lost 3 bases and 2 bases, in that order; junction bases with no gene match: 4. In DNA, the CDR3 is TGTGCCAGCAGTGATGGACTAGCCCTCACAGATACGCAGTATTTT. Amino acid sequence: CASSDGLALTDTQYF.

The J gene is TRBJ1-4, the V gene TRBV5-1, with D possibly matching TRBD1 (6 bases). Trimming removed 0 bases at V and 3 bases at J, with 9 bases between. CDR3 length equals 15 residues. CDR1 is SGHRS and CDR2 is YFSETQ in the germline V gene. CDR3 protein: CASSLDRVANEKLFF. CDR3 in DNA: TGCGCCAGCAGCTTGGACAGGGTAGCTAATGAAAAACTGTTTTTT.

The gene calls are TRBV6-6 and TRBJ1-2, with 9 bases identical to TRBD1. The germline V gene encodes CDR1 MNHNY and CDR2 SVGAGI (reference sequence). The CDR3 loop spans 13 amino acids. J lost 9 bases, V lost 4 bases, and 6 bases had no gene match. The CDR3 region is CASSSRTGVRYTF. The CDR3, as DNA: TGTGCCAGCAGTTCCCGGACAGGGGTGCGCTACACCTTC.

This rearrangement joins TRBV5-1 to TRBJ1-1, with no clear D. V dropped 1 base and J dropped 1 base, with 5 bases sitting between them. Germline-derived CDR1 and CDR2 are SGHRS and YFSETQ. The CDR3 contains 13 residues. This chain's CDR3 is CASSLFQNTEAFF. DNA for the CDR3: TGCGCCAGCAGCTTGTTCCAGAACACTGAAGCTTTCTTT.

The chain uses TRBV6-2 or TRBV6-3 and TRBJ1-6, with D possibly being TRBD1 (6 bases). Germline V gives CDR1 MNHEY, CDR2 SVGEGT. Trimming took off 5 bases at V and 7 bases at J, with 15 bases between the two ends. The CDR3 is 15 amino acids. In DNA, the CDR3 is TGTGCCAGCAGTACCGGGACACTGTTCAATTCACCCCTCCACTTT. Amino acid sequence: CASSTGTLFNSPLHF.

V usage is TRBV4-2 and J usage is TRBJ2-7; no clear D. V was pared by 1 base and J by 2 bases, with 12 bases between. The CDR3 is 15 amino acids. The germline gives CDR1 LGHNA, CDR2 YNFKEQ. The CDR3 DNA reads TGTGCCAGCAGCCAAGCGCCGTTAGAAACCTACGAGCAGTACTTC. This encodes CASSQAPLETYEQYF.

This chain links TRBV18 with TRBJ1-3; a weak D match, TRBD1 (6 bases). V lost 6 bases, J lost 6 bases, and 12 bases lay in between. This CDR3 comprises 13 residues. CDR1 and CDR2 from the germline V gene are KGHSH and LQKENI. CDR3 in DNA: TGTGCCAGCTCGGCAGGGGACATAAACACCATATATTTT. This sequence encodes CASSAGDINTIYF.

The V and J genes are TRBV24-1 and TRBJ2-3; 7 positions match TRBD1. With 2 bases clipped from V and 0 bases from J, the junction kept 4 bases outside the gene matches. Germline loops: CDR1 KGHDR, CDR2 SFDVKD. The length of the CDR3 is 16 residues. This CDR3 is CATSDSGTVSTDTQYF. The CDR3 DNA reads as TGTGCCACCAGTGATTCCGGGACAGTAAGCACAGATACGCAGTATTTT.

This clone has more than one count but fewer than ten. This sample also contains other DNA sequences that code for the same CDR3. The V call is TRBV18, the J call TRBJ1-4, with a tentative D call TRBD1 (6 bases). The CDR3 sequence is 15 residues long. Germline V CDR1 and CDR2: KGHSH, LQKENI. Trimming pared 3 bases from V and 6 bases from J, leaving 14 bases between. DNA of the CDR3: TGTGCCAGCTCACCTAGTTCCAGGGGTGATGAAAAACTGTTTTTT. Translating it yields CASSPSSRGDEKLFF.

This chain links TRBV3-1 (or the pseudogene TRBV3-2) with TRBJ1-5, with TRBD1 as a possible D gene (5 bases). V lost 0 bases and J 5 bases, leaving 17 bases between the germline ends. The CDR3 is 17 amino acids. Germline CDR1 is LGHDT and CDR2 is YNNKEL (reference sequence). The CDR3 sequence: CASSQDGQGYGDQPQHF. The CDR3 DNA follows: TGTGCCAGCAGCCAAGATGGCCAGGGTTATGGGGATCAGCCCCAGCATTTT.

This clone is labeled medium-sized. DNA for the CDR3: TGTGCCAGCAGCTCCATTTCGCCGGGTTCTGGTTCACCCCTCCACTTT. Its translation: CASSSISPGSGSPLHF. The genes are TRBV5-5 and TRBJ1-6; D not certain. Per the germline V gene, CDR1 is SGHKS and CDR2 is YYEKEE (reference sequence). This CDR3 spans 16 amino acids. V gave up 3 bases and J gave up 9 bases, with 19 bases separating them. Variable domain in full (rest from reference TRBV5-5 and TRBJ1-6): DAGVTQSPTHLIKTRGQQVTLRCSPISGHKSVSWYQQVLGQGPQFIFQYYEKEERGRGNFPDRFSARQFPNYSSELNVNALLLGDSALYLCASSSISPGSGSPLHFGNGTRLTVT.

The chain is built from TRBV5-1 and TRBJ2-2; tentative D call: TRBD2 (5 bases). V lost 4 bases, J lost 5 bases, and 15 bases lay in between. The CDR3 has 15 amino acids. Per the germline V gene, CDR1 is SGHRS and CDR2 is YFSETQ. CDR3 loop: CASSPGRPGTGELFF. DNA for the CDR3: TGCGCCAGCAGCCCCGGCAGGCCGGGGACCGGGGAGCTGTTTTTT.

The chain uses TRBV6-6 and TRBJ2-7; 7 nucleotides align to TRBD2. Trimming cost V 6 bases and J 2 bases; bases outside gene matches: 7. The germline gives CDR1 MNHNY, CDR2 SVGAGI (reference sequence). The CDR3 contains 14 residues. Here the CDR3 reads CASRGEGQTYEQYF. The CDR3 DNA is TGTGCCAGCAGGGGGGAGGGGCAAACCTACGAGCAGTACTTC.